This is a list of T cell receptor beta chains from one sample in a study of cytomegalovirus exposure and HLA in healthy donors. The protocol was immunoSEQ multiplex PCR, while the TCRdb copy is restricted to in-frame clones and leaves out a portion. The sample yields about 130,000 clones, 70% to 85% seen once. Sequencing was carried out using PBMCs. The source is a female donor in good health and CMV-seronegative. Both conserved end residues are part of each CDR3. Fields, in order: CDR3 length, V gene, J gene, CDR3 protein.

12	TRBV10-3	TRBJ1-1	CAISELETEAFF
14	TRBV7-9	TRBJ1-2	CASSAKPSGGGYTF
17	TRBV4-2	TRBJ1-3	CASSQDRPPSTGNTIYF
14	TRBV28	TRBJ2-7	CASSGLAGVGEQYF
15	TRBV28	TRBJ1-2	CASADSSRPNYGYTF
15	TRBV7-2	TRBJ2-7	CASSFSQGYGNEQYF
12	TRBV5-4	TRBJ2-2	CASSSEGGELFF
11	TRBV7-9	TRBJ2-1	CASSFTGEQFF
16	TRBV30	TRBJ1-4	CAWSVLSQGGLEKLFF
16	TRBV5-6	TRBJ2-3	CASFNTDRTVTDTQYF
15	TRBV7-6	TRBJ1-2	CASSADSLTNYGYTF
14	TRBV6-1	TRBJ2-3	CASSPPAGADTQYF
16	TRBV4-1	TRBJ1-4	CASSQKSRATNEKLFF
16	TRBV27	TRBJ2-6	CASSLKFSGWANVLTF
14	TRBV29-1	TRBJ2-7	CSAHSSGSLGEQYF
15	TRBV2	TRBJ2-5	CASSVGWLAIETQYF
13	TRBV5-8	TRBJ1-4	CASPAEGNEKLFF
16	TRBV4-3	TRBJ2-2	CASSQEAGGNTGELFF
14	TRBV5-5	TRBJ2-3	CASSFRQGVDTQYF
14	TRBV29-1	TRBJ1-1	CSVEKLGGSTEAFF
17	TRBV7-9	TRBJ2-3	CASSSLTGTSLGDTQYF
16	TRBV5-4	TRBJ2-5	CASSLGTGQGTREQYF
14	TRBV7-2	TRBJ1-6	CASSVGTYNSPLHF
17	TRBV9	TRBJ1-3	CASSVGQGPDSGNTIYF
16	TRBV10-1	TRBJ2-5	CASSGFGGRNQETQYF
15	TRBV9	TRBJ2-6	CASRGQGSGANVLTF
15	TRBV15	TRBJ2-7	CATSGTYRGPYEQYF